The rows below give T cell receptor beta chains drawn from one sample of a study of Graves' ophthalmopathy and Graves' hyperthyroidism. From the multiplex PCR reads, TCRdb called clonotypes with MiXCR, one entry per CDR3 protein. This sample has hundreds of thousands of distinct CDR3 sequences; about 21% occur once, and the top ten carry 2.5% to 3.5%. The sample consisted of peripheral blood. The receptors here all came from a woman aged 18-35 years with stable Graves' hyperthyroidism. Both conserved end residues are part of each CDR3. A D gene is named only where the DNA matches it firmly. The size of a clone is reported for some rows only, either as once, few or many, or as a class for expanded clones.

clone_size	d_call	v_call	j_call	cdr3_nt	cdr3_aa
few	-	TRBV12-3/TRBV12-4	TRBJ1-2	TGTGCCAGCAGTTTAAGTCTTAACTATGGCTACACCTTC	CASSLSLNYGYTF
many	-	TRBV7-9	TRBJ1-2	TGTGCCAGCAGCTTAGTGGGAACTATTGGCTACACCTTC	CASSLVGTIGYTF
many	-	TRBV19	TRBJ2-5	TGTGCCAGTAGTTCGGAAGAGACCCAGTACTTC	CASSSEETQYF
many	TRBD1	TRBV7-3	TRBJ2-5	TGTGCCAGCAGCTTCGGGACAGGGGGCTGGGAGACCCAGTACTTC	CASSFGTGGWETQYF
-	TRBD1	TRBV12-3/TRBV12-4	TRBJ1-6	TGTGCCAGCAGTCCGACAGGGCAAGGGCGTTCACCCCTCCACTTT	CASSPTGQGRSPLHF
many	-	TRBV5-1	TRBJ2-7	TGCGCCAGCAGCTTGGTTGTAGGCGACTACGAGCAGTACTTC	CASSLVVGDYEQYF
many	-	TRBV29-1	TRBJ1-2	TGCAGCGTTGTTGACCACCCTAACTATGGCTACACCTTC	CSVVDHPNYGYTF
many	-	TRBV25-1	TRBJ2-2	TGTGCCAGCAGTGAATTGCAGGTCTCCGGGGAGCTGTTTTTT	CASSELQVSGELFF
-	TRBD1	TRBV11-1	TRBJ2-7	TGTGCCAGCAGCCTAGGGACAGGGAGGTTGAACGAGCAGTACTTC	CASSLGTGRLNEQYF
many	-	TRBV6-1	TRBJ1-1	TGTGCCAGCAATGGTGGCAGCAACACTGAAGCTTTCTTT	CASNGGSNTEAFF
-	TRBD1	TRBV20-1	TRBJ2-7	TGCAGTGCTAGACCCGGGACAGGGGGCTACGAGCAGTACTTC	CSARPGTGGYEQYF
few	-	TRBV11-2	TRBJ2-7	TGTGCCAGCAGCTGGCCGGGGGCCTACGAGCAGTACTTC	CASSWPGAYEQYF
many	-	TRBV7-7	TRBJ2-5	TGTGCTAGCAGCCTACACCCGGGACAAGAGGCCCAGTACTTC	CASSLHPGQEAQYF
many	TRBD2	TRBV20-1	TRBJ2-7	TGCAGTGCTGGCCCGGGACTAGCGGGAGGCGAGCAGTACTTC	CSAGPGLAGGEQYF
many	-	TRBV11-2	TRBJ2-5	TGTGCCAGCAGCTTATTACGAAGGAGAGGGAAAGAGACCCAGTACTTC	CASSLLRRRGKETQYF
many	-	TRBV4-2	TRBJ2-7	TGTGCCAGCAGCCAAGATCAAGGCGGGATCTACGAGCAGTACTTC	CASSQDQGGIYEQYF
once	-	TRBV12-3/TRBV12-4	TRBJ1-5	TGTGCCAGCAGTTTGGGGGGTGGATATCAGCCCCAGCATTTT	CASSLGGGYQPQHF
-	TRBD1	TRBV20-1	TRBJ1-5	TGCAGTGCTAGACGGACAGGGAGCGGCAATCAGCCCCAGCATTTT	CSARRTGSGNQPQHF
many	-	TRBV9	TRBJ1-2	TGTGCCAGCAGCGTAGATCAGGGGATCTATGGCTACACCTTC	CASSVDQGIYGYTF
few	-	TRBV19	TRBJ1-1	TGTGCCAGTAGTATAGGGACAGCGATGAACACTGAAGCTTTCTTT	CASSIGTAMNTEAFF
many	TRBD1	TRBV12-3/TRBV12-4	TRBJ1-3	TGTGCCAGCAGTCTCCGGGACAGGGCCTGGAAACATGGCATATATTTT	CASSLRDRAWKHGIYF
-	TRBD1	TRBV24-1	TRBJ1-1	TGTGCCACCAGTGCCGCGGGGACAGGGCATGAAGCTTTCTTT	CATSAAGTGHEAFF
many	-	TRBV20-1	TRBJ2-7	TGCAGTGCCCCCGGACAGTCGTCCTCCTACGAGCAGTACTTC	CSAPGQSSSYEQYF
many	-	TRBV4-1	TRBJ2-5	TGCGCCAGCAGCCAGTTTCCTAGGGGGACTACGCAAGAGACCCAGTACTTC	CASSQFPRGTTQETQYF
-	TRBD2	TRBV7-2	TRBJ2-2	TGTGCCAGCAGCTTAGCGGGAGGGCCGGACGGGGAGCTGTTTTTT	CASSLAGGPDGELFF
many	TRBD1	TRBV7-8	TRBJ2-2	TGTGCCAGCAGCTTACCCCAGGGGGCTGGGACCGGGGAGCTGTTTTTT	CASSLPQGAGTGELFF
many	-	TRBV30	TRBJ2-7	TGTGCCTGGAGTGTAGGTAGCTACGAGCAGTACTTC	CAWSVGSYEQYF
many	TRBD1	TRBV20-1	TRBJ1-3	TGCAGTGCACCACAGGGGGCCCCCGGAAACACCATATATTTT	CSAPQGAPGNTIYF
many	-	TRBV2	TRBJ1-5	TGTGCCAGCAGTTCCCCTAGGGGTCTTTCCAATCAGCCCCAGCATTTT	CASSSPRGLSNQPQHF
many	TRBD1	TRBV6-2/TRBV6-3	TRBJ2-7	TGTGCCAGCAGACCACAGGGGCATCCCCTTGGCGAGCAGTACTTC	CASRPQGHPLGEQYF
-	TRBD1	TRBV28	TRBJ1-5	TGTGCCAGCAGTTTATCCCGGACAGGGGCGCAGCCCCAGCATTTT	CASSLSRTGAQPQHF
-	-	TRBV12-3/TRBV12-4	TRBJ1-5	TGTGCCAGCAGTTTCGGAGGAGGTCCTCAGCCCCAGCATTTT	CASSFGGGPQPQHF
many	TRBD2	TRBV11-2	TRBJ2-5	TGTGCCAGCAGCTGGCCGGGACAGAGAAGGACTAGCGGAAAAGAGACCCAGTACTTC	CASSWPGQRRTSGKETQYF
many	-	TRBV11-3	TRBJ1-6	TGTGCCAGCAGTCCGGGACATACTTCACCCCTCCACTTT	CASSPGHTSPLHF
many	-	TRBV12-3/TRBV12-4	TRBJ1-5	TGTGCCAGCTCCAGAGGGTCCAGCAATCAGCCCCAGCATTTT	CASSRGSSNQPQHF
many	-	TRBV7-8	TRBJ2-7	TGTGCCAGCAGCTTCGGGCAGCATTCTTACGAGCAGTACTTC	CASSFGQHSYEQYF
many	-	TRBV2	TRBJ1-6	TGTGCCAGCGGGAACTATAATTCACCCCTCCACTTT	CASGNYNSPLHF
many	-	TRBV30	TRBJ2-7	TGTGCCTGGAGTAGGCTCATGAGCTCCTACGAGCAGTACTTC	CAWSRLMSSYEQYF
many	TRBD1	TRBV5-1	TRBJ1-2	TGCGCCAGCAGCCCTAAGGGACAGGGGAGGTATGGCTACACCTTC	CASSPKGQGRYGYTF
many	-	TRBV6-2/TRBV6-3	TRBJ1-6	TGTGCCAGCAGACCGGGAGAAGGTTCACCCCTCCACTTT	CASRPGEGSPLHF
-	-	TRBV30	TRBJ2-6	TGTGCCTGGAGTGTAAGCTGGCAGGAATCTGGGGCCAACGTCCTGACTTTC	CAWSVSWQESGANVLTF
many	-	TRBV12-3/TRBV12-4	TRBJ1-5	TGTGCCAGCAGGTTTTCGGGTTCAGGGCAGCCCCAGCATTTT	CASRFSGSGQPQHF
many	-	TRBV6-5	TRBJ2-7	TGTGCCAGCAGTTACGCTCGGTACGAGCAGTACTTC	CASSYARYEQYF
many	TRBD2	TRBV10-3	TRBJ2-5	TGTGCCACCCACCTAGGGGAGGGAGGGCCGGCAGAGACCCAGTACTTC	CATHLGEGGPAETQYF
few	-	TRBV3-1	TRBJ2-5	TGTGCCAGCAGCCAATTCCAAGAGACCCAGTACTTC	CASSQFQETQYF
few	-	TRBV11-2	TRBJ2-6	TGTGCCAGCAGCTTTTCGCACAGGTGGTCTGGGGCCAACGTCCTGACTTTC	CASSFSHRWSGANVLTF
-	-	TRBV6-1	TRBJ1-5	TGTGCCAGCAGCGGAATGAATAGCAATCAGCCCCAGCATTTT	CASSGMNSNQPQHF
many	-	TRBV3-1	TRBJ1-6	TGTGCCAGCAGCCTCAGACAAATGGGATCCTATAATTCACCCCTCCACTTT	CASSLRQMGSYNSPLHF